The 30 T cell receptor beta chains presented below share a single source sample, sequenced in a study of early T cells in non-severe SARS-CoV-2 infection. TCRdb used MiXCR to reprocess the 5' RACE reads, holding one entry per CDR3 protein. The profile shows more than 80,000 distinct CDR3 sequences, roughly 17% of them singletons. Sample: whole blood. These receptors were collected from an adult who was a healthcare worker with PCR-confirmed SARS-CoV-2 infection or an uninfected control (not recorded which).

The chain links TRBV29-1 to TRBJ2-7, with 10 bases fitting TRBD1. Germline assignment: CDR1 SQVTM and CDR2 ANQGSEA. V lost 5 bases, J lost 4 bases, and 8 bases stayed unmatched. CDR3 size: 14 residues. CDR3 sequence reads: CSVIDGTGAYEQYF. The DNA for the CDR3 is TGCAGCGTTATCGACGGGACAGGGGCTTACGAGCAGTACTTC.

The J gene is TRBJ2-1, the V gene TRBV25-1; no definite D call. Trimming shortened V by 3 bases and J by 3 bases, and 9 bases separated the two germline ends. This CDR3 comprises 14 residues. Looked up from germline, CDR1 is MGHDK and CDR2 is SYGVNS. CDR3 sequence reads: CASSETSNYNEQFF. The CDR3 nucleotides are TGTGCCAGCAGTGAGACCAGCAACTACAATGAGCAGTTCTTC. Looking up the rest from reference TRBV25-1 and TRBJ2-1 gives the full variable domain: EADIYQTPRYLVIGTGKKITLECSQTMGHDKMYWYQQDPGMELHLIHYSYGVNSTEKGDLSSESTVSRIRTEHFPLTLESARPSHTSQYLCASSETSNYNEQFFGPGTRLTVL.

This clonotype came up a few times. This chain links TRBV4-3 with TRBJ1-1; no firm D call. Trimming took 2 bases from V and 1 from J, leaving 11 bases between them. CDR3 size: 15 residues. Germline-derived CDR1 and CDR2 are LGHNA and YSLEER. The CDR3 coding sequence is TGCGCCAGCAGCCAACACCTGCCAGCGAACACTGAAGCTTTCTTT. Amino acid sequence: CASSQHLPANTEAFF.

This clonotype was seen many times. The CDR3 region has the DNA TGCAGTGCTAGAGATATTACAAACTATTCTGGAAACACCATATATTTT. It is translated as CSARDITNYSGNTIYF. The rearrangement links TRBV20-1 to TRBJ1-3; D uncertain. This CDR3 is 16 amino acids long. Germline CDR1 reads DFQATT; CDR2 reads SNEGSKA (reference sequence). Trimming took 0 bases from V and 1 from J, leaving 13 bases between them.

This chain links TRBV5-1 with TRBJ2-7, with TRBD1 identical over 10 bases. Germline assignment: CDR1 SGHRS and CDR2 YFSETQ. CDR3 length: 14 residues. Trimming removed 2 bases from V and 4 bases from J; junction bases left unmatched: 3. The chain's CDR3 is CASSFRDRGYEQYF. The CDR3 DNA reads TGCGCCAGCAGCTTCCGGGACAGGGGTTACGAGCAGTACTTC.

This clonotype was detected ten times or more. The chain combines TRBV5-4 with TRBJ2-2; 8 nucleotides agree with TRBD1. V lost 4 bases to trimming and J lost 3 bases; unmatched junction nucleotides: 2. Per germline, CDR1 SGHNT and CDR2 YYREEE (reference sequence). The CDR3 has 14 amino acids. Here the CDR3 reads CASSAGQDTGELFF. The DNA of the CDR3 is TGTGCCAGCAGCGCGGGACAGGACACCGGGGAGCTGTTTTTT.

The V call is TRBV20-1, the J call TRBJ2-2; 8 bases are a match to TRBD1. In germline, CDR1 is DFQATT, CDR2 SNEGSKA (reference sequence). This CDR3 has 14 residues. Losses at the gene ends were 1 base for V and 7 bases for J; bases not matched to a gene: 5. The CDR3 region is CSARAGGAGGELFF. CDR3 coding DNA: TGCAGTGCTAGAGCAGGGGGCGCGGGCGGGGAGCTGTTTTTT.

There are many counts of this clonotype. The gene calls are TRBV21-1 and TRBJ2-7; the DNA was not compared with TRBD1, the D call given in the table. TRBV21-1 is an annotated pseudogene. The CDR3 length is 15 residues. Written as DNA, the CDR3 is TGTGCCAGCAGCACCAGGACAGGACTTACCTACGAGCAGTACTTC. It specifies CASSTRTGLTYEQYF.

The CDR3 region is CASGKHRSGANVLTF. The CDR3 DNA reads TGTGCCAGCGGAAAACACCGCTCTGGGGCCAACGTCCTGACTTTC. The rearrangement joins TRBV9 to TRBJ2-6; unclear D gene. Trimming removed 7 bases from V and 0 bases from J, with 11 bases in between. The CDR3 loop spans 15 amino acids. CDR1 and CDR2 (germline): SGDLS, YYNGEE.

Notes on this clonotype: Being one base from a much bigger clone, this may be a read error. The V gene is TRBV10-3, the J gene TRBJ1-3; 9 nucleotides line up with TRBD1. The V gene end was trimmed by 6 bases and the J gene end by 0 bases; junction bases not matched to a gene: 0. Germline V gives CDR1 ENHRY, CDR2 SYGVKD. The length of the CDR3 is 14 residues. CDR3 nucleotide sequence: TGTGCCATCAGGGACAGGGGCTCTGGAAACACCATATATTTT. Amino acid sequence: CAIRDRGSGNTIYF.

This clonotype has just a few counts. The V gene is TRBV18, the J gene TRBJ1-2, with a weak D call TRBD1 (6 bases). Germline CDR1 and CDR2: KGHSH and LQKENI. V was cut by 3 bases and J by 3 bases, with 11 bases left in between. The CDR3 extends over 14 amino acids. The CDR3 bases are TGTGCCAGCTCACCGACGACAGGATACTATGGCTACACCTTC. This codes for CASSPTTGYYGYTF.

This clonotype was detected ten times or more. The V call is TRBV7-9, the J call TRBJ2-7, with no clear D. V gave up 1 base and J gave up 7 bases, with 8 bases separating them. Per germline, CDR1 SEHNR and CDR2 FQNEAQ (reference sequence). The CDR3 extends over 12 amino acids. In DNA, the CDR3 is TGTGCCAGCAGCTTAGTATCCCGGGAGCAGTACTTC. Its protein product is CASSLVSREQYF.

This clonotype was seen a handful of times. CDR3 amino acids: CSVDLSGSYEQYF. The DNA of the CDR3 is TGCAGCGTTGATCTGTCCGGGTCCTACGAGCAGTACTTC. The J gene is TRBJ2-7, the V gene TRBV29-1; no reliable D call. The germline V gene has CDR1 SQVTM and CDR2 ANQGSEA. The ends were cut back, 3 bases at V and 1 base at J, with 10 bases in the middle. The CDR3 runs to 13 residues.

The chain links TRBV29-1 to TRBJ2-7; the D is unclear. Trimming left V 1 base short and J 2 bases short, with 12 bases between. In germline, CDR1 is SQVTM, CDR2 ANQGSEA. This CDR3 is 14 amino acids long. The CDR3 sequence is CSVEVAETAYEQYF. The CDR3 nucleotides read TGCAGCGTTGAAGTGGCGGAAACTGCCTACGAGCAGTACTTC.

The chain combines TRBV11-2 with TRBJ2-1; D remains ambiguous. V lost 5 bases and J 3 bases, leaving 14 bases between the germline ends. CDR1 is SGHAT and CDR2 is FQNNGV in the germline V gene. The CDR3 has 15 amino acids. The DNA for the CDR3 is TGTGCCAGCAGCGCGAGCGTTGCTGGCTACAATGAGCAGTTCTTC. As protein: CASSASVAGYNEQFF.

The gene calls are TRBV12-5 and TRBJ2-5; 8 bases align to TRBD1. The CDR3 loop spans 18 amino acids. The J segment lost 0 bases and the V segment lost 0 bases, leaving 9 bases of the junction unmatched. The germline V gene has CDR1 LGHNT and CDR2 FRNRAP. CDR3: CASGLVFVLGQDQETQYF. In nucleotides, the CDR3 is TGTGCTAGTGGTTTGGTCTTTGTTTTGGGACAGGACCAAGAGACCCAGTACTTC. Full variable domain (outside the CDR3, taken from reference TRBV12-5 and TRBJ2-5): DARVTQTPRHKVTEMGQEVTMRCQPILGHNTVFWYRQTMMQGLELLAYFRNRAPLDDSGMPKDRFSAEMPDATLATLKIQPSEPRDSAVYFCASGLVFVLGQDQETQYFGPGTRLLVL.

This clonotype has just a few counts. This chain joins TRBV13 and TRBJ2-4; D is undetermined. This CDR3 has 13 amino acids. V dropped 2 bases and J dropped 1 base, with 3 bases sitting between them. The germline gives CDR1 PRHDT, CDR2 FYEKMQ (reference sequence). This CDR3 reads CASSLRAKNIQYF. CDR3 DNA: TGTGCCAGCAGCTTACGCGCCAAAAACATTCAGTACTTC.

This clonotype was recorded once. CDR3 residues: CSVVRVEGYTF. CDR3 in DNA: TGCAGCGTTGTCAGGGTGGAGGGCTACACCTTC. The chain is built from TRBV29-1 and TRBJ1-2; possible D gene TRBD1, 5 bases. V was clipped by 4 bases and J by 8 bases, with 11 bases between them. This CDR3 spans 11 amino acids. Per germline, CDR1 SQVTM and CDR2 ANQGSEA.

The gene calls are TRBV27 and TRBJ1-1; D remains unclear. Trimming took off 1 base at V and 8 bases at J, with 8 bases between the two ends. The CDR3 totals 12 residues. Germline CDR1 and CDR2: MNHEY and SMNVEV (reference sequence). This chain's CDR3 is CASSLFGGEAFF. CDR3 coding DNA: TGTGCCAGCAGTTTATTCGGCGGGGAAGCTTTCTTT.

This clonotype was detected ten times or more. The genes are TRBV28 and TRBJ1-5; D uncertain. Germline CDR1 reads MDHEN; CDR2 reads SYDVKM. Trimming removed 5 bases from V and 3 bases from J, with 5 bases in between. The CDR3 length is 12 residues. The CDR3 coding sequence is TGTGCCAGCAGTCTCAACAATCAGCCCCAGCATTTT. Translated: CASSLNNQPQHF.

This chain uses TRBV5-5 with TRBJ1-5; 7 bases match TRBD1. This CDR3 has 15 residues. V dropped 4 bases and J dropped 2; count of bases not matched to a gene: 6. Germline lookup yields CDR1 SGHKS and CDR2 YYEKEE (reference sequence). The CDR3 sequence: CASSQGTVGNQPQHF. The CDR3 nucleotides are TGTGCCAGCAGCCAGGGGACAGTGGGCAATCAGCCCCAGCATTTT.

In the case of this clonotype: The CDR3 carries no conserved terminal phenylalanine or tryptophan, so it likely arises from a read error. No DNA is shown, since the ends of the CDR3 on it are uncertain; the CDR3 is the one TCRdb lists. The genes are TRBV9 and TRBJ2-7; TRBD1, the table's D call, was not compared with the DNA. A total of 12 residues make up the CDR3, ends included. Germline loops: CDR1 SGDLS, CDR2 YYNGEE. CDR3 protein: CASRRGGLVGGT.

This clonotype was counted a few times. This chain links TRBV7-9 with TRBJ2-6, with TRBD1 matching 7 bases. Trimming removed 7 bases from V and 0 bases from J; junction bases left unmatched: 9. The CDR3 totals 17 residues. Germline V gives CDR1 SEHNR, CDR2 FQNEAQ (reference sequence). Here the CDR3 DNA reads TGTGCCAGCACCCAGGGACAGCCGAGCTCTGGGGCCAACGTCCTGACTTTC. This gives the protein CASTQGQPSSGANVLTF.

This clonotype showed up many times. The V call is TRBV27, the J call TRBJ2-7, with a tentative D call TRBD1 (5 bases). This CDR3 is built from 15 residues. The V end was cut by 8 bases, the J end by 0 bases, with 17 bases between. Germline values: CDR1 MNHEY, CDR2 SMNVEV (reference sequence). The DNA of the CDR3 is TGTGCCAGCGGCCGACAGTTAGGCCCCTCCTACGAGCAGTACTTC. It yields the protein CASGRQLGPSYEQYF.

This clonotype was seen ten or more times. The chain has TRBV14 and TRBJ1-1; D is undetermined. V was shortened by 0 bases and J by 4 bases, with 12 bases between the two germline ends. The CDR3 spans 15 residues. Germline-derived CDR1 and CDR2 are SGHDN and FVKESK. The CDR3 spells CASSQDLGMVTEAFF. Written as DNA, the CDR3 is TGTGCCAGCAGCCAAGATTTAGGGATGGTCACTGAAGCTTTCTTT.

This sequence joins TRBV7-9 and TRBJ1-1, with 7 bases that match TRBD1. Per the germline V gene, CDR1 is SEHNR and CDR2 is FQNEAQ (reference sequence). The CDR3 is made up of 17 amino acids. V dropped 7 bases and J dropped 0; count of bases not matched to a gene: 14. Written as DNA, the CDR3 is TGTGCCAGCACCCTCCCCCCAGGGGGAACCATGAACACTGAAGCTTTCTTT. This codes for CASTLPPGGTMNTEAFF.

This clonotype has a handful of counts. The chain uses TRBV12-3 or TRBV12-4 and TRBJ2-1, with 9 bases aligning to TRBD2. Losses at the gene ends were 6 bases for V and 4 bases for J; bases not matched to a gene: 7. The CDR3 is 15 residues long. CDR3 sequence: CASRWWAGGYNEQFF. The CDR3 DNA reads TGTGCCAGCAGGTGGTGGGCGGGAGGGTACAATGAGCAGTTCTTC.

The V gene is TRBV20-1, the J gene TRBJ2-6; possible D gene TRBD2, 7 bases. The germline V and J ends were trimmed by 3 bases and 10 bases, with 16 bases remaining between them. The length of the CDR3 is 14 residues. CDR1 is DFQATT, CDR2 SNEGSKA, per germline (reference sequence). CDR3 sequence reads: CSASPEGGFNVLTF. CDR3 bases: TGCAGTGCTAGCCCGGAGGGGGGGTTTAACGTCCTGACTTTC.

For this clonotype: The junction differs from germline at one of its ends, possibly a read error. V usage is TRBV3-1 and J usage is TRBJ2-4; D perhaps matches TRBD2 (7 bases). The CDR3 is made up of 15 amino acids. Germline lookup yields CDR1 LGHDT and CDR2 YNNKEL (reference sequence). Here the CDR3 reads CASTQRGASKNIQYF. CDR3 bases: TGTGCCAGCACCCAACGGGGGGCGTCCAAAAACATTCAGTACTTC.

The rearrangement uses TRBV11-3 and TRBJ2-3; possible D gene TRBD1, 6 bases. Germline loops: CDR1 SGHNT, CDR2 YENEEA. There are 17 residues in the CDR3. V lost 1 base to trimming and J lost 2 bases, with 16 bases between them. The chain's CDR3 is CASSLGHRAPNTDTQYF. CDR3 coding DNA: TGTGCCAGCAGCTTAGGGCACAGGGCGCCAAACACAGATACGCAGTATTTT.